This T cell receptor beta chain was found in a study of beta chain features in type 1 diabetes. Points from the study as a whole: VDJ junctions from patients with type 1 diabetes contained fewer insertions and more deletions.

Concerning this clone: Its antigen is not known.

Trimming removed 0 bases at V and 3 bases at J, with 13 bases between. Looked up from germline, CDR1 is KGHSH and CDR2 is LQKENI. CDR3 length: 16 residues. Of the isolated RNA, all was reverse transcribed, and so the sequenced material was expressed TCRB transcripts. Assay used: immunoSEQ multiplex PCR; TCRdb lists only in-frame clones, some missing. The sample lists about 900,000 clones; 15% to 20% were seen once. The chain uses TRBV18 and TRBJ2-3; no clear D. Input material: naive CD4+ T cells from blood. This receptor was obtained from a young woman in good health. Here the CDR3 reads CASSPPESRITDTQYF. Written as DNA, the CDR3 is TGTGCCAGCTCACCACCGGAAAGCAGAATTACAGATACGCAGTATTTT.